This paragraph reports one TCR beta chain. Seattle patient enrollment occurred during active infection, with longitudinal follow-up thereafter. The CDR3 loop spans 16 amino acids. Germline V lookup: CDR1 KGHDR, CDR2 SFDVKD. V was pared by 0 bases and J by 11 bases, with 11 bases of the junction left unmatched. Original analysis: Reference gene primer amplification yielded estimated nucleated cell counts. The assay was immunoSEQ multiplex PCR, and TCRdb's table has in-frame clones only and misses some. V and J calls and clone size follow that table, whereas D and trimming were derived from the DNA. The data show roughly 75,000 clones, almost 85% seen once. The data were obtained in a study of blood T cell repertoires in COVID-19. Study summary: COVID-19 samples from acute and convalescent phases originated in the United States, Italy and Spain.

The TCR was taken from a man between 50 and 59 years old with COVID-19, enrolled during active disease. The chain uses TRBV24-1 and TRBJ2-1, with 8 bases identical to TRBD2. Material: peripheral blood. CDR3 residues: CATSDLAGGSADKQFF. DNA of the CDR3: TGTGCCACCAGTGATTTGGCGGGAGGTTCCGCCGATAAGCAGTTCTTC.